This T cell receptor (beta chain) was captured in a study of T cells in Graves' hyperthyroidism and ophthalmopathy. Study background: Prior to any treatment, at the point of initial diagnosis, peripheral blood was collected.

RNA transcripts provided the source from which TCR beta CDR3 regions were amplified. The HTBI primer set drove a first-round RT-PCR of the TCR CDR3. TCRdb analysed the multiplex PCR reads with MiXCR anew, one entry per CDR3 protein. The sample consists of around 340,000 distinct CDR3 sequences, 11% to 15% of them appearing once. The study based diagnoses on clinical symptoms, serum thyroxine and TRAb, thyroid ultrasound and orbital computed tomography. This clonotype was counted ten times or more. Its antigen is currently unknown. The CDR3 has 17 residues. V gave up 0 bases and J gave up 7 bases, with 22 bases separating them. CDR1 is SGDLS and CDR2 is YYNGEE in the germline V gene. Broader study findings: A median about 7 months before onset, the model predicted ophthalmopathy. Within blood appeared most thyroid clonotypes that had expanded above 0.001.

Sequencing was done on a sample of blood. The chain employs TRBV9 and TRBJ1-2; maybe TRBD1 (6 bases). The source of this sequence is a woman between 25 and 40 years old with Graves' hyperthyroidism. This chain's CDR3 is CASSVAPALRGRGGYTF. As DNA, the CDR3 is TGTGCCAGCAGCGTAGCACCCGCGTTGCGGGGGCGGGGTGGCTACACCTTC.